This T cell receptor (beta chain) was sequenced for a study of neoadjuvant anti-PD-1 for oral cavity cancer. Turning to the study itself: Patients without progression received a fourth nivolumab dose around day 43, then surgical resection on days 50-56. Study-wide results and limits: Pretreatment Treg/Th17 ratio correlated inversely with post-treatment tumor clonality.

Data came from immunoSEQ multiplex PCR; TCRdb stores just in-frame clones and leaves some out. The sample has around 15,000 clones; approximately 67% are singletons. A word on this clone: Its antigen is not known.

The V gene lost 0 bases and the J gene lost 1 base, with 9 bases spanning the gap. This CDR3 has 15 residues. CDR1 MNHNY and CDR2 SVGAGI come from the germline V gene (reference sequence). This chain uses TRBV6-6 with TRBJ1-1, with D perhaps matching TRBD1 (5 bases). Specimen: PBMCs, collected before nivolumab (anti-PD-1) treatment. The source of this sequence is a person aged 40 to 85 with oral cavity squamous cell carcinoma. The CDR3 reads CASSYSGTANTEAFF. As DNA, the CDR3 is TGTGCCAGCAGTTACTCAGGGACGGCGAACACTGAAGCTTTCTTT.